The present T cell receptor (beta chain) was sequenced within a study of blood T cell repertoires in COVID-19. Study context: Samples taken during acute and convalescent COVID-19 were collected in the United States, Italy and Spain. PBMCs, B-cell-depleted T cells, or T cells provided the cDNA or gDNA that made up the material.

Per germline, CDR1 MNHEY and CDR2 SMNVEV (reference sequence). V lost 8 bases and J lost 0, with 20 bases in between. This CDR3 comprises 17 residues. In the original processing: The authors estimated nucleated cell counts from reference gene primer amplification. Assay: immunoSEQ multiplex PCR; the TCRdb copy retains only in-frame clones and omits some. V, J and clone size reflect that table, while D and trimming were determined from the DNA. The data contain roughly 250,000 clones, approximately 80% of them singletons. The receptor was isolated from a woman between 40 and 50 years old with active or convalescent COVID-19. V usage is TRBV27 and J usage is TRBJ1-3; a weak D match, TRBD1 (6 bases). What was sequenced was peripheral blood. The chain's CDR3 is CASGYRDKPSSGNTIYF. Written as DNA, the CDR3 is TGTGCCAGCGGATACAGGGACAAACCAAGCTCTGGAAACACCATATATTTT.